This T cell receptor beta chain appears in the sequencing data of a study of spatial heterogeneity in lung cancer (dated by TCRdb to the late 2010s). Regarding the study in general: More beta-chain than alpha-chain transcripts were consistently detected, likely reflecting higher beta-chain transcript abundance. In the raw uncorrected reads, each unique combination of TCR and UMI appeared on average more than ten times. Nonsynonymous mutation counts, determined by whole-exome sequencing of tumor tissue, were related to TCR repertoire features. TCR alpha and beta repertoires were quantitatively compared across multiple tumor regions, matched nontumor lung and blood in non-small cell lung cancer. Both alpha and beta chains were TCR-sequenced in approximately 200 tumor regions, 64 matched nontumor lung samples and around 50 PBMC samples obtained at surgery. Beyond this particular receptor, the publication reports: Confirming at a functional level the hypothesis that regional TCRs recognize regional mutations was considered to require additional single-cell paired TCR alpha and beta sequencing. Ubiquitous expanded tumor TCRs showed up in blood more often at tumor resection than at routine follow-up.

Including cysteine and phenylalanine, the CDR3 has 14 amino acids. Of the read, only the CDR3 DNA is kept; its 42 bases are in frame from base 1. Unmatched junction bases come to 5, with V trimmed by 5 bases and J by 1 base. The germline V gene provides CDR1 SGHAT and CDR2 FQNNGV. The library was built by means of 5' RACE. The instrument given in TCRdb is NextSeq 500. To allow correction of PCR and sequencing errors, the TCR library protocol tagged every TCR cDNA molecule with a unique molecular identifier. The paper's processing steps were these. TCR identification, UMI-based error correction and CDR3 extraction were performed with Decombinator tools. TCRs above a frequency of 2 per 1,000, corresponding to the top 1% of the tumor frequency distribution, were defined as expanded. Rényi diversity was computed with the R vegan package after subsampling each repertoire 100 times to 5,000 TCRs. CDR3 similarity networks were built from amino acid triplet string-kernel similarity, connecting CDR3s with pairwise similarity above 0.82. The public reads were reanalyzed by TCRdb: fastp trimming at Q25, MiXCR alignment, in-frame beta chains only. Here each entry gathers all rows of one CDR3 protein and keeps the most common genes and DNA. The V and J calls were not made by the authors but by TCRdb's processing. This sample comprises some 41,000 distinct CDR3 sequences, around 7.1% of them detected only once. About 39% of the sample comes from the top ten.

This clonotype was picked up a small number of times. Which antigen it targets is not known. No base quality information exists; no much larger clone differs at one position. The sample's time point label is to be understood as: sample taken at primary tumor resection. Whole RNA extracted from tumor and nontumor lung tissue, or from cryopreserved PBMC samples, was used for TCR sequencing without cell sorting. Donors were 70 or so patients with early-stage, untreated non-small cell lung cancer from the lung TRACERx cohort. A patient was chosen for TCR sequencing only when enough RNA was available from at least two tumor regions.

The starting material was PBMCs, obtained at surgery. Rearrangement joined TRBV11-2 to TRBJ2-7; 7 nucleotides in the junction match TRBD1. The clonotype comes from a female donor with early-stage non-small cell lung cancer. The DNA sequence reads TGTGCCAGCAGCCAGGACAGGACGTCCTACGAGCAGTACTTC. This sequence encodes CASSQDRTSYEQYF.